This entry lists 11 T cell receptor beta chains sequenced from one sample in a study of T cell responses to AZD1222 COVID-19 vaccine. The method was immunoSEQ multiplex PCR; TCRdb's version includes in-frame clones alone and lacks a portion of them. The data show fewer than 200,000 clones, with 94% seen just once and around 1.5% held by the top ten. Sequencing was performed on peripheral blood, taken 28 days after the second AZD1222 dose. The receptors shown here come from an adult who received the AZD1222 COVID-19 vaccine.

The chain uses TRBV6-6 and TRBJ1-2, with D unresolved. In germline, CDR1 is MNHNY, CDR2 SVGAGI (reference sequence). The length of the CDR3 is 15 residues. V lost 0 bases and J 3 bases, leaving 11 bases between the germline ends. The CDR3 DNA sequence: TGTGCCAGCAGTTACTCGAACCAGGCCGACTATGGCTACACCTTC. It specifies CASSYSNQADYGYTF.

This chain links TRBV5-1 with TRBJ1-6, with D uncertain. This CDR3 is 14 amino acids long. The germline V gene encodes CDR1 SGHRS and CDR2 YFSETQ. V lost 0 bases and J lost 6, with 7 bases in between. This CDR3 is CASSLASRNSPLHF. Written as DNA, the CDR3 is TGCGCCAGCAGCTTGGCCAGCCGTAATTCACCCCTCCACTTT. Full variable domain (rest looked up from reference TRBV5-1 and TRBJ1-6): KAGVTQTPRYLIKTRGQQVTLSCSPISGHRSVSWYQQTPGQGLQFLFEYFSETQRNKGNFPGRFSGRQFSNSRSEMNVSTLELGDSALYLCASSLASRNSPLHFGNGTRLTVT.

This chain links TRBV5-1 with TRBJ1-2; unclear D gene. CDR1 and CDR2 from the germline V gene are SGHRS and YFSETQ. V lost 3 bases and J lost 10, with 10 bases in between. The CDR3 has 11 amino acids. CDR3 DNA sequence: TGCGCCAGCAGCTGGGAGAACGTCTACACCTTC. Translated, it gives CASSWENVYTF.

The DNA of the CDR3 is TGTGCCAGCAGCGTAGGGGCAGAGAATAGCAATCAGCCCCAGCATTTT. This codes for CASSVGAENSNQPQHF. J is TRBJ1-5 and V is TRBV9, with D hard to call. The ends were cut back, 0 bases at V and 0 bases at J, with 10 bases in the middle. CDR1 SGDLS and CDR2 YYNGEE come from the germline V gene. This CDR3 region has 16 residues.

The chain carries TRBV11-3 and TRBJ2-5; 10 bases match TRBD1. CDR3 length: 16 residues. The germline CDR1 and CDR2 sequences are SGHNT and YENEEA. J gave up 4 bases and V 5 bases, and 10 bases lay outside the gene matches. For the CDR3, the DNA is TGTGCCAGCAGCACGAGACAGGGGGCAATTCCAGAGACCCAGTACTTC. Its protein is CASSTRQGAIPETQYF.

This clone appeared a few times. CDR3 in DNA: TGTGCCAGCAGCACAGCTCTTAGCTCTGGAAACACCATATATTTT. Translation: CASSTALSSGNTIYF. The gene calls are TRBV6-5 and TRBJ1-3; no definite D call. This CDR3 contains 15 residues. CDR1 is MNHEY and CDR2 is SVGAGI in the germline V gene. With 6 bases removed from V and 0 bases from J, the gap between germline ends came to 12 bases.

This sequence joins TRBV4-3 and TRBJ2-3; 12 bases agree with TRBD1. Germline V gene lookup returns CDR1 LGHNA and CDR2 YSLEER. The V and J ends lost 2 bases and 4 bases, in that order; junction bases with no gene match: 7. CDR3 length: 17 residues. The CDR3 is CASSQLGTGGGSDTQYF. The CDR3 region has the DNA TGCGCCAGCAGCCAACTAGGGACAGGGGGCGGCTCAGATACGCAGTATTTT.

The V and J genes are TRBV12-5 and TRBJ2-1; 10 positions agree with TRBD1. V was clipped by 0 bases and J by 3 bases; unmatched bases: 8. The CDR3 covers 18 residues. Germline V gene data show CDR1 as LGHNT and CDR2 as FRNRAP. In nucleotides, the CDR3 is TGTGCTAGTGGTTTGGTCCTGGGGGGGGACAGGGGCTACAATGAGCAGTTCTTC. Translation: CASGLVLGGDRGYNEQFF.

The chain uses TRBV6-6 and TRBJ2-7; TRBD2 might be the D (6 bases). V lost 6 bases and J lost 7, with 16 bases in between. The CDR3 is made up of 13 amino acids. Germline loops: CDR1 MNHNY, CDR2 SVGAGI (reference sequence). DNA of the CDR3: TGTGCCAGCAGCCCCCCGGGAGTGGGGGAGCAGTACTTC. Protein: CASSPPGVGEQYF.

V usage is TRBV10-3 and J usage is TRBJ1-4; TRBD1 aligns across 10 bases. Germline CDR1 ENHRY, CDR2 SYGVKD. This CDR3 region has 15 residues. V shed 6 bases, J shed 3 bases, and the junction held 4 bases outside the gene matches. The CDR3: CAIRQDRGANEKLFF. The CDR3 coding sequence is TGTGCCATCAGGCAGGACAGGGGGGCTAATGAAAAACTGTTTTTT.

The chain links TRBV7-3 to TRBJ2-2; 8 positions match TRBD2. V trimming: 1 base; J trimming: 7 bases; junction bases outside the gene matches: 5. CDR1 SGHTA and CDR2 FQGTGA come from the germline V gene. This CDR3 region has 15 residues. CDR3 nucleotides: TGTGCCAGCAGCTTAAGAGCGGGAGCGGACGGGGAGCTGTTTTTT. This encodes CASSLRAGADGELFF.